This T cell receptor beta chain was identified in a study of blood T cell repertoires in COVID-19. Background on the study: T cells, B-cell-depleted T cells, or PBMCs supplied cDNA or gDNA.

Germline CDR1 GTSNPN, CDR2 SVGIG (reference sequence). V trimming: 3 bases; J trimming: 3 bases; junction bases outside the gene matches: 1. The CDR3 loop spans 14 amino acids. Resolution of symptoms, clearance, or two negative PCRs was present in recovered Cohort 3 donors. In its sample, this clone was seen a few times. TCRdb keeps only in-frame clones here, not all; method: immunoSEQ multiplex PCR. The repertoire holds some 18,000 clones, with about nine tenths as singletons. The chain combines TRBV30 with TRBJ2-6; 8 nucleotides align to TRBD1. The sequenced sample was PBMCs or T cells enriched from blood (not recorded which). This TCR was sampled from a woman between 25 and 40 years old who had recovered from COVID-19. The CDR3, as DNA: TGTGCCTGGAGGACAGGGGTTGGGGCCAACGTCCTGACTTTC. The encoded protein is CAWRTGVGANVLTF. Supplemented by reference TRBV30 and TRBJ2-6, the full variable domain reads SQTIHQWPATLVQPVGSPLSLECTVEGTSNPNLYWYRQAAGRGLQLLFYSVGIGQISSEVPQNLSASRPQDRQFILSSKKLLLSDSGFYLCAWRTGVGANVLTFGAGSRLTVL.